Shown below are 17 T cell receptor beta chains from a single sample sequenced in a study of identical twins. MiXCR, run by TCRdb on the 5' RACE reads, gives a single entry per CDR3 protein. The table lists approximately 700,000 distinct CDR3 sequences, 15% to 20% of them singletons. Another study also made use of these data, one on T cells expressing NK-cell markers.

Material: PBMCs. These receptors were taken from a woman younger than 35 in good health.

The chain is built from TRBV5-1 and TRBJ1-2; 9 bases fit TRBD1. This CDR3 region has 15 residues. The V segment lost 3 bases and the J segment 2 bases; nucleotides outside the gene matches: 5. CDR1 SGHRS and CDR2 YFSETQ come from the germline V gene. CDR3 region: CASSSTGTGNYGYTF. CDR3 coding DNA: TGCGCCAGCAGCTCTACCGGGACAGGGAACTATGGCTACACCTTC.

The CDR3 DNA sequence: TGTGCCAGCAGCTTGGGTGGGCGACAGGGAGCCCAGTACTTC. It specifies CASSLGGRQGAQYF. V gene TRBV7-2 combines with J gene TRBJ2-5, with 7 bases matching TRBD1. The CDR3 is 14 residues long. Germline CDR1 is SGHTA and CDR2 is FQGNSA. V shed 3 bases and J 9 bases; nucleotides not matched to a gene: 10.

The chain carries TRBV7-2 and TRBJ1-3; a weak D match, TRBD1 (5 bases). CDR3 length: 15 amino acids. Trimming stripped 5 bases from V and 2 bases from J, with 13 bases between. Looked up from germline, CDR1 is SGHTA and CDR2 is FQGNSA. CDR3 nucleotide sequence: TGTGCCAGCAGCCTTTCGGGGGTTGCTGGAAACACCATATATTTT. Protein sequence: CASSLSGVAGNTIYF.

This clonotype was seen a few times. The chain combines TRBV20-1 with TRBJ2-2; D gene uncertain. The germline V gene encodes CDR1 DFQATT and CDR2 SNEGSKA (reference sequence). The CDR3 has 14 amino acids. The ends were cut back, 3 bases at V and 1 base at J, with 9 bases in the middle. The CDR3 region is CSASVGQNTGELFF. The DNA of the CDR3 is TGCAGTGCTAGTGTGGGTCAGAACACCGGGGAGCTGTTTTTT.

The gene calls are TRBV12-3 or TRBV12-4 and TRBJ2-1, with D unclear. The CDR3 spans 10 residues. Trimming removed 6 bases from V and 8 bases from J, with 5 bases in between. CDR3 amino acids: CASSIDEQFF. The DNA for the CDR3 is TGTGCCAGCAGCATCGATGAGCAGTTCTTC.

CDR3 coding DNA: TGTGCCAGCAGTTTTTACGAGGGGCAGGATCTGTTTTTT. The encoded protein is CASSFYEGQDLFF. The chain links TRBV12-3 or TRBV12-4 to TRBJ1-4; weak D call: TRBD1 (5 bases). This CDR3 is built from 13 residues. The V end was cut by 3 bases, the J end by 14 bases, with 16 bases between.

This clonotype was detected a few times. This CDR3 reads CSARYRFTDTQYF. Written as DNA, the CDR3 is TGCAGTGCTCGCTATCGTTTCACAGATACGCAGTATTTT. The chain has TRBV20-1 and TRBJ2-3; D is unresolved. The CDR3 totals 13 residues. The V and J ends lost 5 bases and 2 bases respectively, with 11 bases between them. Germline lookup yields CDR1 DFQATT and CDR2 SNEGSKA (reference sequence).

V usage is TRBV6-2 or TRBV6-3 and J usage is TRBJ2-2, with 14 bases lining up with TRBD2. With 6 bases clipped from V and 3 bases from J, the junction kept 3 bases outside the gene matches. The germline V gene encodes CDR1 MNHEY and CDR2 SVGEGT. The CDR3 spans 16 residues. Here the CDR3 DNA reads TGTGCCAGCAGCGGACTAGCGGGAGGTTACACCGGGGAGCTGTTTTTT. It translates to CASSGLAGGYTGELFF.

V gene TRBV7-3 combines with J gene TRBJ2-5; 8 nucleotides match TRBD2. Germline trimming cut 5 bases from V and 1 base from J; bases unmatched to any gene: 3. This CDR3 spans 14 amino acids. Germline V gene data show CDR1 as SGHTA and CDR2 as FQGTGA. The CDR3 sequence is CASSRAGAQETQYF. CDR3 nucleotide sequence: TGTGCCAGCAGCCGAGCGGGGGCCCAAGAGACCCAGTACTTC. Supplemented by reference TRBV7-3 and TRBJ2-5, the full variable domain reads GAGVSQTPSNKVTEKGKYVELRCDPISGHTALYWYRQSLGQGPEFLIYFQGTGAADDSGLPNDRFFAVRPEGSVSTLKIQRTERGDSAVYLCASSRAGAQETQYFGPGTRLLVL.

The rearrangement uses TRBV4-1 and TRBJ1-3, with 12 positions matching TRBD1. V trimming: 4 bases; J trimming: 1 base; junction bases outside the gene matches: 5. Germline values: CDR1 MGHRA, CDR2 YSYEKL. The CDR3 length is 17 residues. The CDR3 DNA reads TGCGCCAGCAGCCGCTTGGGACAGGGGGCGTCTGGAAACACCATATATTTT. It yields the protein CASSRLGQGASGNTIYF.

This clonotype was observed a handful of times. The chain couples TRBV10-2 to TRBJ2-3, with a possible D match to TRBD1 (5 bases). CDR1 is WSHSY and CDR2 is SAAADI in the germline V gene. Trimming removed 3 bases at V and 3 bases at J, with 10 bases between. The CDR3 spans 14 residues. CDR3 residues: CASSDIQGTDTQYF. In nucleotides, the CDR3 is TGCGCCAGCAGTGATATTCAGGGAACAGATACGCAGTATTTT.

The rearrangement links TRBV12-3 or TRBV12-4 to TRBJ2-1, with 7 bases that match TRBD2. The V and J ends lost 8 bases and 9 bases, in that order; junction bases with no gene match: 10. CDR3 size: 13 residues. CDR3 nucleotide sequence: TGTGCCAGCTTCTCTGGCGGGAGTAGTGAGCAGTTCTTC. This translates into CASFSGGSSEQFF.

V usage is TRBV12-3 or TRBV12-4 and J usage is TRBJ2-1; 7 nucleotides align to TRBD1. The CDR3 length is 14 residues. Germline trimming cut 9 bases from V and 4 bases from J; bases unmatched to any gene: 9. CDR3 loop: CASTPGQIYNEQFF. The CDR3 region has the DNA TGTGCCAGTACTCCGGGACAGATATACAATGAGCAGTTCTTC.

V is TRBV5-1 and J is TRBJ1-1, with D unclear. The CDR3 loop spans 12 amino acids. The V end lost 7 bases, the J end lost 1 base, and 8 bases lay between the germline ends. In germline, CDR1 is SGHRS, CDR2 YFSETQ. Here the CDR3 DNA reads TGCGCCAGCGGCATTACGAACACTGAAGCTTTCTTT. Translated: CASGITNTEAFF.

In this sample, this clonotype turned up many times. The J gene is TRBJ2-7, the V gene TRBV20-1; 8 bases match TRBD2. The germline V gene encodes CDR1 DFQATT and CDR2 SNEGSKA (reference sequence). The CDR3 is made up of 14 amino acids. Trimming at V came to 3 bases and at J to 2 bases, leaving 6 bases not matched to a gene. The CDR3 loop is CSARDPGGAYEQYF. Written as DNA, the CDR3 is TGCAGTGCTAGGGACCCCGGGGGGGCCTACGAGCAGTACTTC.

This clonotype was counted between two and nine times. The chain recombines TRBV5-6 with TRBJ2-6; tentatively, D is TRBD2 (5 bases). Germline values: CDR1 SGHDT, CDR2 YYEEEE. CDR3 size: 14 residues. Trimming removed 9 bases at V and 2 bases at J, with 12 bases between. The CDR3 is CATHFGTGANVLTF. In DNA form, the CDR3 reads TGTGCCACCCACTTCGGGACTGGGGCCAACGTCCTGACTTTC. Full variable domain (missing parts from reference TRBV5-6 and TRBJ2-6): DAGVTQSPTHLIKTRGQQVTLRCSPKSGHDTVSWYQQALGQGPQFIFQYYEEEERQRGNFPDRFSGHQFPNYSSELNVNALLLGDSALYLCATHFGTGANVLTFGAGSRLTVL.

This chain joins TRBV12-3 or TRBV12-4 and TRBJ2-4, with no clear D. The CDR3 sequence is 14 residues long. Trimming shortened V by 1 base and J by 4 bases, and 8 bases separated the two germline ends. The CDR3 nucleotides read TGTGCCAGCAGTTTAGGTCCTTGGAAAAACATTCAGTACTTC. It translates to CASSLGPWKNIQYF.